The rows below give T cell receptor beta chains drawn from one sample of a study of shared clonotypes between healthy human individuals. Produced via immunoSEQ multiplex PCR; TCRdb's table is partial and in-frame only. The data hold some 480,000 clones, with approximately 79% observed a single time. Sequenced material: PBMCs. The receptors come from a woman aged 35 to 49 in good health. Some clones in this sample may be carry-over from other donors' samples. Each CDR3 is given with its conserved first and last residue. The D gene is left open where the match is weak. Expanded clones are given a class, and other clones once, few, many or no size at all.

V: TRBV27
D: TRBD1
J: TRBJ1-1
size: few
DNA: TGTGCCAGCAGGGGGACAGGGGACACTGAAGCTTTCTTT
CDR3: CASRGTGDTEAFF

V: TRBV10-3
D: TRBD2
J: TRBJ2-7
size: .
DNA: TGTGCCATCAGTCTGGGTGGGGGAGGGAGCTCCTACGAGCAGTACTTC
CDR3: CAISLGGGGSSYEQYF

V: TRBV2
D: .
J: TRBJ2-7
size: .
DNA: TGTGCCAGCAACCCTAAGGAGGGCTACGAGCAGTACTTC
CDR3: CASNPKEGYEQYF

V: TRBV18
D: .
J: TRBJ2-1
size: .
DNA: TGTGCCAGCTCACCACCGTGGGCGGGGGCGGATAATGAGCAGTTCTTC
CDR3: CASSPPWAGADNEQFF

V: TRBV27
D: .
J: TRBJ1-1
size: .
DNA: TGTGCCAGCAGTTTATCCACAGGTATGAACACTGAAGCTTTCTTT
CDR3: CASSLSTGMNTEAFF

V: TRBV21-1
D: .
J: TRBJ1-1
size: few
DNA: TGTGCCCCCTTCCCCCACAGGGCGAGCACTGAAGCTTTCTTT
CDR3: CAPFPHRASTEAFF

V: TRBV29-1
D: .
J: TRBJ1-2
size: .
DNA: TGCAGCGTTGACGGGCGGGATGGCTACACCTTC
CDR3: CSVDGRDGYTF

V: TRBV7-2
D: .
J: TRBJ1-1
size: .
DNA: TGTGCCAGCAGCTTAAGGCAGAACACTGAAGCTTTCTTT
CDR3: CASSLRQNTEAFF

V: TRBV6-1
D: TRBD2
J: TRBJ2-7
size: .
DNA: TGTGCCAGCAGCCCCAGCGGGAGCGGAAACGAGCAGTACTTC
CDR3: CASSPSGSGNEQYF

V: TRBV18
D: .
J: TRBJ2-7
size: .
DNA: TGTGCCAGCTCACCGGTTGAGGGTTACGAGCAGTACTTC
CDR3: CASSPVEGYEQYF

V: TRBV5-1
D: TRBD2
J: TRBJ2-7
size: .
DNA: TGCGCCAGCAGCGCGAGACTAGCGACAATTCAGGAGCAGTACTTC
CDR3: CASSARLATIQEQYF

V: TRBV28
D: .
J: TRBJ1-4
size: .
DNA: TGTGCCAGCACCGGTAATGCCGGCGGGGGCGTTGAAAAACTGTTTTTT
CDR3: CASTGNAGGGVEKLFF

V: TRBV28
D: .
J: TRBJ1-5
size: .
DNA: TGTGCCAGCAGCTACACAGATAGCAATCAGCCCCAGCATTTT
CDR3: CASSYTDSNQPQHF

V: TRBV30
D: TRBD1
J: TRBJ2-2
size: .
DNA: TGTGCCTGGGATCCCGGGACAGAGAACACCGGGGAGCTGTTTTTT
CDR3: CAWDPGTENTGELFF

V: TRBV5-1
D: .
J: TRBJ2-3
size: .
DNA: TGCGCCAGCAGCCTGGTGGCACTGACAGGGACTGCCACAGATACGCAGTATTTT
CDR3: CASSLVALTGTATDTQYF

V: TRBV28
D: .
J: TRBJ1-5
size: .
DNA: TGTGCCAGCGAGGGCGCCAATCAGCCCCAGCATTTT
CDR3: CASEGANQPQHF

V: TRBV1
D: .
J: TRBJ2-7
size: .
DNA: TGCACCAGCAGCCAGATGGGTGGGTTGGGACTAGAGGACACCTACGAGCAGTACTTC
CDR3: CTSSQMGGLGLEDTYEQYF

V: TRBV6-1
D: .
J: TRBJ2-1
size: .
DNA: TGTGCCAGCAGTGAAGACGTAAGCTCCTACAATGAGCAGTTCTTC
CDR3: CASSEDVSSYNEQFF

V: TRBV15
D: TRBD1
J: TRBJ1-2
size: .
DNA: TGTGCCACCACCCCTGGGACAGGGCGCTATGGCTACACCTTC
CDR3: CATTPGTGRYGYTF

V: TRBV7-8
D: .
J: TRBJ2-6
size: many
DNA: TGTGCCAGCAGCTTACCACGGCGCTTAAGCTCTGGGGCCAACGTCCTGACTTTC
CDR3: CASSLPRRLSSGANVLTF

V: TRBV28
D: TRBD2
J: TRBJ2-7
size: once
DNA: TGTGCCAGCAGTTTCTGGCTAGCGGGGAGCTCCTACGAGCAGTACTTC
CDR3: CASSFWLAGSSYEQYF

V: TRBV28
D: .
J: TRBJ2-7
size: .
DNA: TGTGCCAGCAGATCACAGGGAAAATACGAGCAGTACTTC
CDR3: CASRSQGKYEQYF

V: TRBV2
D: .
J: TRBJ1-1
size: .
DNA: TGTGCCAGCGCCCAAACTGAAGCTTTCTTT
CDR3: CASAQTEAFF

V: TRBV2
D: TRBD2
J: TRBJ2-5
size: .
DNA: TGTGCCAGACAGGCACCGGGACTAGCGGGAGGGTATGAGACCCAGTACTTC
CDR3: CARQAPGLAGGYETQYF

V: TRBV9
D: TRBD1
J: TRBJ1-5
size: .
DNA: TGTGCCAGCAGCGCTGGGACAGGCAATCAGCCCCAGCATTTT
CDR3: CASSAGTGNQPQHF

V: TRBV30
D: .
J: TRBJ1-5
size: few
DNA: TGTGCTGTGGGACGGTCCTCGGATCAGCCCCAGCATTTT
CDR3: CAVGRSSDQPQHF

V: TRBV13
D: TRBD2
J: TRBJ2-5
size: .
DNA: TGTGCCAGCAGCTTAGGTGATCAGCGGGAAGACCAGGAGACCCAGTACTTC
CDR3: CASSLGDQREDQETQYF

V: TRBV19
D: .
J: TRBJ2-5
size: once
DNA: TGTGCCAGTAGGAGGACAGATCAAGAGACCCAGTACTTC
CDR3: CASRRTDQETQYF

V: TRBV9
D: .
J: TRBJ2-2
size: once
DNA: TGTGCCAGCAGCGTAGGGGGGAACACCGGGGAGCTGTTTTTT
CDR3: CASSVGGNTGELFF

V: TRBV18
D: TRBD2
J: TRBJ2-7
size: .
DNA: TGTGCCAGCTCACCCTCACTAGCGGGAGGTACCTACGAGCAGTACTTC
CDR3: CASSPSLAGGTYEQYF

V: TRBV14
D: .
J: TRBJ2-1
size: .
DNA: TGTGCCAGCAGCCAAATCCCGGCCGTTTATGAGCAGTTCTTC
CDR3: CASSQIPAVYEQFF

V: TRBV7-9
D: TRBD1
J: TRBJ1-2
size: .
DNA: TGTGCCAGCAGCCCCGGGACAGTCAACTATGGCTACACCTTC
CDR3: CASSPGTVNYGYTF

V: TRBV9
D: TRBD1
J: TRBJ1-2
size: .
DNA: TGTGCCAGCAGCGCTTTCAACAGGGGCGGCCATGGCTACACCTTC
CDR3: CASSAFNRGGHGYTF

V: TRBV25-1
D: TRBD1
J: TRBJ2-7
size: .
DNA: TGTGCCAGCAGTGTTGGGGACAGGCTGGGGGAGCAGTACTTC
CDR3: CASSVGDRLGEQYF

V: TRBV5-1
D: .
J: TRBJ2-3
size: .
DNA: TGCGCCAGCAGCGCCGCTAGGAGCCGACTCACAGATACGCAGTATTTT
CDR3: CASSAARSRLTDTQYF

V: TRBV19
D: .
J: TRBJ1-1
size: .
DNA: TGTGCCAGTAGTAGGGGTATCGTCCAAAGGAACACTGAAGCTTTCTTT
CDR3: CASSRGIVQRNTEAFF

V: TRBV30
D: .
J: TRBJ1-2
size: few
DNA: TGTGCCTGGAGAGTTTCTGGGGGGTTGCGCTACACCTTC
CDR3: CAWRVSGGLRYTF

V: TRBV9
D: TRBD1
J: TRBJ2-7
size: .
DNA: TGTGCCAGCAGCGAACGGGACAGGGGCACCCCGCAGTACTTC
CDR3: CASSERDRGTPQYF

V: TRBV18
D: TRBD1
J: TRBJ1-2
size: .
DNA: TGTGCCAGCTCACTATTTTCAGGGGGCGCTGACTATGGCTACACCTTC
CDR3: CASSLFSGGADYGYTF

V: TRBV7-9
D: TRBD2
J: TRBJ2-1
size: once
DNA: TGTGCCAGCACCACAGCGGGAGGGCTTTTAGTTAATGAGCAGTTCTTC
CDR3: CASTTAGGLLVNEQFF

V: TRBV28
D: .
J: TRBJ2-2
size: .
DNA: TGTGCCAGCAGGGCGGGAATGACCGGGGAGCTGTTTTTT
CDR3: CASRAGMTGELFF

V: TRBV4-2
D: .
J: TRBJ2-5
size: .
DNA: TGTGCCAGCAGCCCCAAGCCCAGCGCCCAAGAGACCCAGTACTTC
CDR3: CASSPKPSAQETQYF

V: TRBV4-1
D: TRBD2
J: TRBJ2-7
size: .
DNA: TGCGCCAGCAGCAGGACTAGCGGGAGCTCCAGCTCCTACGAGCAGTACTTC
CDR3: CASSRTSGSSSSYEQYF

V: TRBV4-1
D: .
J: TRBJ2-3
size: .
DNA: TGCGCCAGCAGCCAAGAAATGGCAGCTAGCACAGATACGCAGTATTTT
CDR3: CASSQEMAASTDTQYF

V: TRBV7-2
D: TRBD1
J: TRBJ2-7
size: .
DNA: TGTGCCAGCAGCTCAACCGGGACAGGGTTCTACGAGCAGTACTTC
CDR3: CASSSTGTGFYEQYF

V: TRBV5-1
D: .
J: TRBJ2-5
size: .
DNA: TGCGCCAGCAGCTTGGGGGGGGTGCCCCAAGAGACCCAGTACTTC
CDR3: CASSLGGVPQETQYF

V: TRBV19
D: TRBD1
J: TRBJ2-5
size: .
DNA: TGTGCCAGTAGTAGGATACAGGGGGCCCAAGAGACCCAGTACTTC
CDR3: CASSRIQGAQETQYF

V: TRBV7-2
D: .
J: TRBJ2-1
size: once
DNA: TGTGCCAGCAGCTCAGGGTGGGGGAATGAGCAGTTCTTC
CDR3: CASSSGWGNEQFF

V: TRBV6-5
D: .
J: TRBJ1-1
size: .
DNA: TGTGCCAGCAGTTACTCTCGGCAGTCTGAAGCTTTCTTT
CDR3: CASSYSRQSEAFF

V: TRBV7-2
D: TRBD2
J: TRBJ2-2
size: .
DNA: TGTGCCAGCAGCTTACTAGCGGGAGCCGGGGAGCTGTTTTTT
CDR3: CASSLLAGAGELFF

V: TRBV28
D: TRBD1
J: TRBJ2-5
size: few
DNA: TGTGCCAGCAGTTTACCCGCCGGGACAGGGGTAGGGCAAGAGACCCAGTACTTC
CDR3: CASSLPAGTGVGQETQYF

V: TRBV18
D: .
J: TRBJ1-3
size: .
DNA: TGTGCCAGCTCACCCCGGGAGGGTTCCGGAAACACCATATATTTT
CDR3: CASSPREGSGNTIYF